One and the same sample provided the 19 T cell receptor beta chains below, sequenced in a study of circulating CD8 cells and anti-PD-1 response in melanoma. From live CD3+CD8+TCRalphabeta+ cells, four PD-1 and/or TIGIT subsets were sorted. The QIAseq Immune Repertoire TCR panel built the libraries from 15 ng of total RNA. MiXCR, applied by TCRdb to the reads, yields one record per CDR3 protein. The sample contains hundreds of distinct CDR3 sequences, about 7.7% of which appear only once. The sample consisted of CD8+ T cells from PBMCs, taken at baseline or after one month of anti-PD-1 therapy (not recorded which). All receptors come from a human donor with melanoma.

By proportion, this clonotype is medium-sized. The chain uses TRBV6-6 and TRBJ2-1, with 10 nucleotides matching TRBD2. The CDR3 runs 16 residues. V lost 6 bases to trimming and J lost 1 base; unmatched junction nucleotides: 6. Germline CDR1 is MNHNY and CDR2 is SVGAGI (reference sequence). The DNA for the CDR3 is TGTGCCAGCAGGTTTAGCGGGGGGAATTCCTACAATGAGCAGTTCTTC. Translated, it gives CASRFSGGNSYNEQFF.

By proportion, this clonotype is medium-sized. V is TRBV20-1 and J is TRBJ2-7; 12 bases match TRBD1. The V and J ends lost 1 base and 7 bases, in that order; junction bases with no gene match: 5. Per the germline V gene, CDR1 is DFQATT and CDR2 is SNEGSKA (reference sequence). This CDR3 is built from 14 residues. The chain's CDR3 is CSARVGTGGEEQYF. For the CDR3, the DNA is TGCAGTGCTAGAGTGGGGACAGGGGGCGAAGAGCAGTACTTC.

This clonotype is medium-sized. This chain joins TRBV27 and TRBJ2-2; D gene uncertain. V dropped 10 bases and J dropped 6 bases, with 12 bases sitting between them. This CDR3 region has 12 residues. The germline V gene encodes CDR1 MNHEY and CDR2 SMNVEV (reference sequence). The CDR3 nucleotides read TGTGCCACCTTGACGGAGTCCGGGGAGCTGTTTTTT. Amino acids: CATLTESGELFF.

This clonotype is large. The chain couples TRBV21-1 to TRBJ2-2. TRBV21-1 is a pseudogene locus. The CDR3 loop spans 15 amino acids. The CDR3 DNA reads TGTGCCAGCAGCAAAGCATGGAGGAACACCGGGGAGCTGTTTTTT. Translating it yields CASSKAWRNTGELFF.

Relative to its sample, this clonotype is medium-sized. V gene TRBV29-1 combines with J gene TRBJ1-2, with 8 bases aligning to TRBD1. The CDR3 covers 13 residues. Germline CDR1 and CDR2: SQVTM and ANQGSEA. V shed 4 bases, J shed 4 bases, and the junction held 5 bases outside the gene matches. CDR3 nucleotide sequence: TGCAGCGTTGGAGGACAGGGAGGCTATGGCTACACCTTC. Translation gives CSVGGQGGYGYTF.

By sample fraction, this clonotype is medium-sized (0.01 to 0.1%). The chain links TRBV27 to TRBJ1-2, with D possibly matching TRBD1 (6 bases). Germline CDR1 MNHEY, CDR2 SMNVEV (reference sequence). The CDR3 loop spans 12 amino acids. V was pared by 2 bases and J by 7 bases, with 8 bases between. The CDR3 region has the DNA TGTGCCAGCAGTTTAACAGGGTTTGGCTACACCTTC. This encodes CASSLTGFGYTF.

Concerning this clonotype itself: A much larger clone lies a single base off, so this may be a read error. This sequence joins TRBV27 and TRBJ2-7, with TRBD1 identical over 10 bases. There are 14 residues in the CDR3. Germline CDR1 reads MNHEY; CDR2 reads SMNVEV (reference sequence). V lost 4 bases, J lost 5 bases, and 5 bases stayed unmatched. CDR3 bases: TGTGCCAGCAGTTCGGACAGGGGGGATAACGAGCAGTACTTC. Protein: CASSSDRGDNEQYF.

In its sample, this clonotype is medium-sized. The chain uses TRBV24-1 and TRBJ2-2; the D call may be TRBD1 or TRBD2 (5 bases each). CDR1 KGHDR and CDR2 SFDVKD come from the germline V gene. Trimming removed 3 bases from V and 6 bases from J, with 13 bases in between. The CDR3 extends over 15 amino acids. The CDR3 loop reads CATSDEGESAGELFF. The CDR3 DNA sequence: TGTGCCACCAGTGATGAAGGGGAGTCCGCCGGGGAGCTGTTTTTT.

On this clonotype itself: Given a much more abundant clone one base away, this may be a read error. The chain is built from TRBV7-2 and TRBJ2-5, with D perhaps matching TRBD2 (5 bases). CDR1 is SGHTA, CDR2 FQGNSA, per germline. This CDR3 is 15 amino acids long. CDR3 loop: CAGSLALDGQETQYF. Here the CDR3 DNA reads TGTGCCGGCAGCTTAGCGCTAGACGGGCAAGAGACCCAGTACTTC. The full variable domain, completed using reference TRBV7-2 and TRBJ2-5, is GAGVSQSPSNKVTEKGKDVELRCDPISGHTALYWYRQSLGQGLEFLIYFQGNSAPDKSGLPSDRFSAERTGGSVSTLTIQRTQQEDSAVYLCAGSLALDGQETQYFGPGTRLLVL.

This clonotype is termed medium-sized (0.01 to 0.1%). This sequence joins TRBV5-1 and TRBJ1-3, with D unclear. The CDR3 loop spans 15 amino acids. CDR1 and CDR2 from the germline V gene are SGHRS and YFSETQ. V gave up 0 bases and J gave up 0 bases, with 7 bases separating them. The DNA of the CDR3 is TGCGCCAGCAGCTTGGAGCCAGGCTCTGGAAACACCATATATTTT. It encodes CASSLEPGSGNTIYF.

In this sample, this clonotype is medium-sized. The chain combines TRBV2 with TRBJ2-7; D call uncertain. This CDR3 is 11 amino acids long. V lost 3 bases, J lost 4 bases, and 4 bases lay in between. CDR1 and CDR2 (germline): SNHLY, FYNNEI. CDR3 DNA sequence: TGTGCCAGCAGTGATGGATACGAGCAGTACTTC. Residues: CASSDGYEQYF.

By share of the sample, this clonotype is medium-sized. This chain connects TRBV7-4 to TRBJ2-7, with D hard to call. V was shortened by 6 bases and J by 5 bases, with 29 bases between the two germline ends. In germline, CDR1 is SGHVT, CDR2 SQSDAQ. This CDR3 is 18 amino acids long. Here the CDR3 DNA reads TGTGCCAGCAGATCCGCAAAACCTGGACGGAAACAAAACAACGAGCAGTACTTC. The encoded protein is CASRSAKPGRKQNNEQYF. The entire variable domain, with the rest obtained from reference TRBV7-4 and TRBJ2-7, is as follows: GAGVSQSPRYKVAKRGRDVALRCDSISGHVTLYWYRQTLGQGSEVLTYSQSDAQRDKSGRPSGRFSAERPERSVSTLKIQRTEQGDSAVYLCASRSAKPGRKQNNEQYFGPGTRLTVT.

By its share, this clonotype is medium-sized. The chain has TRBV24-1 and TRBJ2-3; tentatively, D is TRBD1 or TRBD2 (7 bases each). Trimming took 9 bases from V and 5 from J, leaving 14 bases between them. CDR1 is KGHDR and CDR2 is SFDVKD in the germline V gene. This CDR3 region has 13 residues. CDR3 protein: CATGEGAVDTQYF. DNA for the CDR3: TGTGCCACCGGGGAGGGGGCGGTAGATACGCAGTATTTT.

This clonotype is deemed medium-sized (0.01 to 0.1%). The rearrangement links TRBV27 to TRBJ2-3, with 8 nucleotides matching TRBD2. Germline values: CDR1 MNHEY, CDR2 SMNVEV (reference sequence). With 2 bases clipped from V and 3 bases from J, the junction kept 7 bases outside the gene matches. CDR3 length: 16 residues. The CDR3 coding sequence is TGTGCCAGCAGTTTAGGCGGCGGGGGGTGGACAGATACGCAGTATTTT. Protein: CASSLGGGGWTDTQYF.

In its sample, this clonotype is medium-sized (0.01 to 0.1%). CDR3 protein: CASSEVGRLGEKLFF. The CDR3, as DNA: TGTGCCAGCAGTGAAGTCGGGAGGCTGGGGGAAAAACTGTTTTTT. The V and J genes are TRBV2 and TRBJ1-4; D gene unclear. The CDR3 consists of 15 residues. In germline, CDR1 is SNHLY, CDR2 FYNNEI. The ends were cut back, 1 base at V and 8 bases at J, with 14 bases in the middle.

This clonotype is medium-sized (0.01 to 0.1%) within its sample. This chain links TRBV27 with TRBJ2-5; tentatively, D is TRBD1 or TRBD2 (6 bases each). V lost 8 bases, J lost 5 bases, and 12 bases lay in between. The length of the CDR3 is 12 residues. Per the germline V gene, CDR1 is MNHEY and CDR2 is SMNVEV (reference sequence). CDR3 bases: TGTGCCAGCCGGGACGGGGGCGAGACCCAGTACTTC. It is translated as CASRDGGETQYF.

By sample fraction, this clonotype is medium-sized. The gene calls are TRBV14 and TRBJ2-1, with D perhaps matching TRBD1 (5 bases). Trimming removed 5 bases at V and 7 bases at J, with 15 bases between. The CDR3 extends over 14 amino acids. Germline V gene lookup returns CDR1 SGHDN and CDR2 FVKESK. CDR3 sequence: CASSGQTLRNEQFF. In DNA form, the CDR3 reads TGTGCCAGCAGCGGACAAACCCTGCGGAATGAGCAGTTCTTC.

This clonotype is large in the sample. The genes are TRBV12-5 and TRBJ2-7, with unresolved D. V was trimmed by 5 bases and J by 3 bases, leaving 11 bases between them. Germline loops: CDR1 LGHNT, CDR2 FRNRAP. This CDR3 contains 13 residues. CDR3 protein: CASGTDLFYEQYF. Here the CDR3 DNA reads TGTGCTAGTGGTACCGACTTGTTCTACGAGCAGTACTTC.

The sample holds a few counts of this clonotype. The CDR3 DNA sequence: TGTGCCAGCAGCGTAGGAGGGAGCCCTAACTATGGCTACACCTTC. Residues: CASSVGGSPNYGYTF. The chain links TRBV9 to TRBJ1-2; D gene uncertain. The CDR3 sequence is 15 residues long. CDR1 is SGDLS and CDR2 is YYNGEE in the germline V gene. The V end lost 0 bases, the J end lost 0 bases, and 9 bases lay between the germline ends.